Below, 10 T cell receptor beta chains from the same sample are listed, as sequenced in a study of T cells in Graves' hyperthyroidism and ophthalmopathy. Using RNA transcripts as the source, TCR beta CDR3 regions were amplified. RT-PCR in the first round (using the HTBI primer set) targeted the TCR CDR3. Using its own MiXCR run on the multiplex PCR reads, TCRdb lists one record per CDR3 protein. The data contain hundreds of thousands of distinct CDR3 sequences, just under 45% of them singletons. The sequenced sample consisted of peripheral blood or thyroid tissue (not recorded which). These receptors were taken from an adult man with Graves' disease, either hyperthyroidism or ophthalmopathy (not recorded which).

The chain recombines TRBV20-1 with TRBJ1-1; the D is unclear. Trimming cost V 7 bases and J 3 bases, with 12 bases left between them. Germline V gene data show CDR1 as DFQATT and CDR2 as SNEGSKA (reference sequence). There are 12 residues in the CDR3. The CDR3 spells CSVGGLDTEAFF. In DNA, the CDR3 is TGCAGTGTGGGTGGCTTGGACACTGAAGCTTTCTTT.

This sequence joins TRBV2 and TRBJ1-2; the D gene is possibly TRBD1 (5 bases). V lost 10 bases to trimming and J lost 12 bases, with 15 bases between them. The germline gives CDR1 SNHLY, CDR2 FYNNEI. The CDR3 runs 10 residues. The CDR3 region has the DNA TGTGCCATCCGTGGGACGGGGAACACCTTC. It translates to CAIRGTGNTF. Full variable domain (missing parts from reference TRBV2 and TRBJ1-2): EPEVTQTPSHQVTQMGQEVILRCVPISNHLYFYWYRQILGQKVEFLVSFYNNEISEKSEIFDDQFSVERPDGSNFTLKIRSTKLEDSAMYFCAIRGTGNTFGSGTRLTVV.

In this sample, this clonotype turned up a few times. V gene TRBV9 combines with J gene TRBJ1-1; D call uncertain. CDR3 size: 15 residues. V lost 0 bases to trimming and J lost 0 bases, with 9 bases between them. Germline V CDR1 and CDR2: SGDLS, YYNGEE. CDR3 region: CASSVGNQMNTEAFF. CDR3 DNA: TGTGCCAGCAGCGTAGGGAATCAGATGAACACTGAAGCTTTCTTT.

This clonotype was detected only once. The V and J genes are TRBV6-1 and TRBJ1-2; no firm D call. The CDR3 has 13 residues. In germline, CDR1 is MNHNS, CDR2 SASEGT. V lost 0 bases and J lost 8, with 10 bases in between. The CDR3 loop reads CASSEAGIHGYTF. In nucleotides, the CDR3 is TGTGCCAGCAGTGAAGCAGGGATCCACGGCTACACCTTC.

The chain is built from TRBV15 and TRBJ2-5, with TRBD1 matching 7 bases. The CDR3 has 15 amino acids. Trimming removed 1 base from V and 5 bases from J; junction bases left unmatched: 7. CDR1 and CDR2 (germline): LNHNV, YYDKDF (reference sequence). The CDR3 DNA follows: TGTGCCACCAGCAGAGTGACAGGGTTTGAGGAGACCCAGTACTTC. It yields the protein CATSRVTGFEETQYF.

This clonotype was recorded at least ten times. The gene calls are TRBV7-9 and TRBJ1-2, with TRBD1 identical over 8 bases. The CDR3 is made up of 14 amino acids. Trimming removed 4 bases from V and 7 bases from J; junction bases left unmatched: 8. Germline values: CDR1 SEHNR, CDR2 FQNEAQ (reference sequence). CDR3: CASSSGQGGGGYTF. The CDR3 DNA follows: TGTGCCAGCAGCTCAGGACAGGGCGGAGGTGGCTACACCTTC.

The chain carries TRBV24-1 and TRBJ2-2; a possible D gene is TRBD1 (5 bases). V was trimmed by 3 bases and J by 7 bases, leaving 5 bases between them. The germline gives CDR1 KGHDR, CDR2 SFDVKD. CDR3 length: 12 amino acids. The CDR3 loop is CATSDGHGELFF. The CDR3 DNA follows: TGTGCCACCAGTGATGGACACGGGGAGCTGTTTTTT.

This chain links TRBV7-9 with TRBJ2-7; D perhaps matches TRBD2 (6 bases). Germline V gene lookup returns CDR1 SEHNR and CDR2 FQNEAQ (reference sequence). Trimming cost V 5 bases and J 3 bases, with 14 bases left between them. This CDR3 has 14 residues. The DNA of the CDR3 is TGTGCCAGCAGCCAAGATCGACTAGGCTACGAGCAGTACTTC. Its translation: CASSQDRLGYEQYF.

The chain is built from TRBV12-3 or TRBV12-4 and TRBJ2-7; perhaps D is TRBD1 or TRBD2 (6 bases each). CDR3 length equals 14 residues. V was pared by 3 bases and J by 2 bases, with 11 bases between. This CDR3 is CASSFGGTTYEQYF. The CDR3 bases are TGTGCCAGCAGTTTCGGCGGGACAACCTACGAGCAGTACTTC.

This clonotype was counted at least ten times. The chain links TRBV7-9 to TRBJ1-6; D not resolved. The CDR3 covers 16 residues. V was pared by 3 bases and J by 0 bases, with 9 bases between. CDR1 and CDR2 from the germline V gene are SEHNR and FQNEAQ (reference sequence). The CDR3 bases are TGTGCCAGCAGCTTGTACGGGAGCTCCTATAATTCACCCCTCCACTTT. Protein product: CASSLYGSSYNSPLHF.